Shown below are 9 T cell receptor delta chains from a single sample sequenced in a study of γδ T cells in repeated Plasmodium falciparum infection. Gammadelta T cells were flow-sorted from PBMC into Vgamma9/Vdelta2+ and Vdelta2-negative populations for bulk analysis. TCRdb applied CATT to the multiplex PCR reads for clone calling. The table includes around 46,000 delta-chain clones, roughly 1.5% detected once. Sequenced: gamma-delta T cells from blood. All receptors come from a pool of human donors (malaria-infected and uninfected, not separated).

This clone has at least ten counts. This DNA's translation differs at residue 12 from TCRdb's protein, which comes from a much larger clone; a read error is likely, and the protein shown is translated from the DNA. The V call is TRDV1, the J call TRDJ1; 13 nucleotides agree with TRDD3. The J gene is not listed in TCRdb, so it was assigned here from a DNA match to germline. V shed 2 bases and J 8 bases; nucleotides not matched to a gene: 29. Germline V gene lookup returns CDR1 TSWWSYY and CDR2 QGS. CDR3 size: 23 residues. In DNA, the CDR3 is TGTGCTCTTGGGGAAGGGTCCCCCTACCCCCGGGTCTACTGGGGGATACGGACCGCCAAACTCATCTTT. Protein product: CALGEGSPYPRVYWGIRTAKLIF.

There are a few counts of this clone. A far larger clone is one base from this, pointing to a likely read error. Other DNA sequences of this sample code for an identical CDR3. This chain uses TRDV1 with TRDJ1, with a possible D match to TRDD3 (5 bases). The length of the CDR3 is 17 residues. Germline CDR1 TSWWSYY, CDR2 QGS. CDR3 sequence: CALGEPEYVRVPDKLIF. Here the CDR3 DNA reads TGTGCTCTCGGGGAGCCGGAGTACGTGAGGGTCCCCGATAAACTCATCTTT.

Concerning this clone itself: The protein recorded in TCRdb matches a much larger clone and deviates from this DNA's translation at residue 7, suggesting a read error; the protein here is obtained by translating the DNA. The chain carries TRDV1 and TRDJ2, with 8 bases matching TRDD3. In the absence of a J gene in TCRdb, the DNA was matched to germline to assign it here. Trimming removed 6 bases from V and 4 bases from J; junction bases left unmatched: 13. The length of the CDR3 is 17 residues. Germline V gene sequence: CDR1 TSWWSYY, CDR2 QGS. The CDR3 nucleotides read TGTGCTCTTGGATTTACTAGGGGATACCCCCCGACAGCACAACTCTTCTTT. Translated: CALGFTRGYPPTAQLFF.

This clone was observed a handful of times. The protein in TCRdb stems from a much larger clone and differs at residue 12 from this DNA's translation, likely a read error; here the protein is translated from the DNA. The chain is built from TRDV2 and TRDJ1, with 8 bases fitting TRDD3. No J gene was available from TCRdb, and it was assigned here by a germline match of the DNA. Per the germline V gene, CDR1 is GEAIGNYY and CDR2 is EKD. CDR3 length: 16 amino acids. With V trimmed by 0 bases and J by 7 bases, 12 bases remained unmatched. In DNA form, the CDR3 reads TGTGCCTGTGACACCGTCGGGGGATATAATCCCGGTAAACTCATCTTT. It is translated as CACDTVGGYNPGKLIF.

As for this clone: TCRdb attributes to this sequence the protein of a much larger clone, which differs from the DNA translation at residue 15; a read error is likely, and the protein displayed is translated from the DNA. The chain combines TRDV1 with TRDJ1, with D perhaps TRDD3 (7 bases). The CDR3 is 20 amino acids. In germline, CDR1 is TSWWSYY, CDR2 QGS. V was pared by 1 base and J by 4 bases, with 28 bases between. Here the CDR3 reads CALGEPLSYCGILPIDKLIF. The CDR3 coding sequence is TGTGCTCTTGGGGAACCCCTCTCCTACTGCGGGATACTCCCCATCGATAAACTCATCTTT.

A few counts support this clone. The amino acid sequence in TCRdb belongs to a much larger clone and departs from this DNA's translation at residue 3, likely a sequencing read error; the sequence shown is translated from the DNA. V usage is TRDV2 and J usage is TRDJ1, with TRDD3 identical over 9 bases. No J gene was available from TCRdb, and it was assigned here by a germline match of the DNA. The germline CDR1 and CDR2 sequences are GEAIGNYY and EKD. The CDR3 length is 16 residues. The V and J ends lost 9 bases and 0 bases, in that order; junction bases with no gene match: 13. The CDR3 nucleotides read TGTGCCCCCAGGAGAACTGGGGGACTGTACACCGATAAACTCATCTTT. Translated, it gives CAPRRTGGLYTDKLIF.

About this clone: TCRdb assigns this DNA the protein of a much larger clone, which departs from its translation at residue 9; this likely reflects a read error, and the protein shown comes from translating the DNA. The chain couples TRDV2 to TRDJ1; D might be TRDD3 (6 bases). The CDR3 contains 17 residues. From germline, CDR1 is GEAIGNYY and CDR2 EKD. Between the trimmed V and J ends, which lost 6 bases and 0 bases, there was a span of 22 bases. The CDR3 is CACSALGGARYTDKLIF. The CDR3 DNA reads TGTGCCTGTTCCGCTTTGGGGGGGGCCCGATACACCGATAAACTCATCTTT.

This clone was picked up a small number of times. A far larger clone lies a single base away; this is likely a read error. This specimen includes other DNA sequences encoding the same CDR3. This chain links TRDV1 with TRDJ1; D not certain. Between the trimmed V and J ends, which lost 3 bases and 0 bases, there was a span of 23 bases. Germline V gene data show CDR1 as TSWWSYY and CDR2 as QGS. This CDR3 has 19 residues. CDR3 coding DNA: TGTGCTCTTGGGGAGCGGGAGATTCTCTCGGTGTTGTACACCGATAAACTCATCTTT. The encoded protein is CALGEREILSVLYTDKLIF.

There are a few counts of this clone. TCRdb's listed protein matches a much larger clone and diverges from this DNA's translation at residue 12, likely through a read error; the protein shown comes from the DNA. V is TRDV1 and J is TRDJ1, with 12 bases aligning to TRDD3. Since TCRdb gives no J gene, matching the DNA to germline was used here to assign it. The junction had 30 bases not matched to a gene; V was cut back by 4 bases and J by 3 bases. The CDR3 runs 24 residues. Per the germline V gene, CDR1 is TSWWSYY and CDR2 is QGS. CDR3 residues: CALGATQFLPVPYTGGYLADKLIF. CDR3 coding DNA: TGTGCTCTTGGGGCTACCCAATTCCTACCGGTCCCTTATACTGGGGGATACCTCGCCGATAAACTCATCTTT.